The present TCR beta chain was sequenced within a study of CD8+ T cells in alopecia areata. Regarding the study as a whole: One nonresponder makes the tie between baseline CD8+ expansion and response uncertain. Alopecia totalis/universalis scalp especially showed more expanded CD8+ clones than normal scalp.

Treatment: oral pan-JAK inhibitor, 5-10 mg twice daily. Peripheral blood and lesional scalp punch biopsies were taken from alopecia areata patients. Sequencing used cDNA as its template, made by extracting RNA and reverse transcribing it. The repertoire was sequenced with immunoSEQ multiplex PCR; TCRdb's copy has only in-frame clones and lacks some. The table lists 190,000 or so clones, roughly three fifths of them singletons. This clone showed up just a few times. Its cognate antigen is unknown. Sample: CD4+ T cells sorted from blood, taken at week 4, from a patient treated with tofacitinib. This clonotype was obtained from a human donor with alopecia areata.

In DNA, the CDR3 is TGCAGCGTTGAGCGGACTCGCACAGATACGCAGTATTTT. This codes for CSVERTRTDTQYF. The gene calls are TRBV29-1 and TRBJ2-3, with D possibly TRBD2 on 5 matching bases. CDR1 and CDR2 from the germline V gene are SQVTM and ANQGSEA. Trimming left V 3 bases short and J 1 base short, with 8 bases between. The CDR3 covers 13 residues.